This T cell receptor beta chain was identified during a study of blood T cells in healthy people across ages. Study findings and constraints: Diversity figures derived from one million T cells were judged to underestimate the true value.

Details on this clonotype: Its antigen is unidentified.

A sample-barcoded 5' primer and a J-beta primer mix were used in a second PCR of roughly 6 to 11 cycles. Every single cDNA molecule received a tag from a template-switch adaptor with 12 random nucleotides. TCRdb fed the 5' RACE reads into MiXCR, producing one record per CDR3 protein. The data hold around 900,000 distinct CDR3 sequences, with about 30% observed a single time. CDR1 is MNHNS, CDR2 SASEGT, per germline. This CDR3 is built from 14 residues. Trimming took off 4 bases at V and 1 base at J, with 7 bases between the two ends. Every donor gave about 9 milliliters of peripheral blood. A minimum of 5.5 micrograms of total RNA was extracted per sample.

This TCR came from a woman of 80 years or more in good health. The chain recombines TRBV6-1 with TRBJ2-2, with D tentatively TRBD1 (5 bases). The sequencing sample was made of blood. In DNA form, the CDR3 reads TGTGCCAGCAGTGCGGACAAGAACACCGGGGAGCTGTTTTTT. Protein sequence: CASSADKNTGELFF.